This T cell receptor (beta chain) was observed in a study of Ad26.COV2.S vaccination and SARS-CoV-2 variants. This clone was recorded once. Data came from immunoSEQ multiplex PCR; TCRdb stores just in-frame clones and leaves some out. Counted here are about 680,000 clones, 70% to 90% occurring once; the ten biggest clones make up roughly 1.5%. V was pared by 5 bases and J by 7 bases, with 18 bases between. CDR1 and CDR2 (germline): SGHNT, YENEEA. This CDR3 has 15 residues. The treatment here: 15 to 20 received Ad26.COV2.S at low or high dose, single or two shots; a few received placebo; per-sample allocation not given. Following the first vaccine or placebo injection, samples were taken on day 63.

This sample comprised peripheral blood, obtained in a trial of Ad26.COV2.S vaccine versus placebo. The receptor was derived from a person between 18 and 60 years old who received the Ad26.COV2.S COVID-19 vaccine or a placebo. The chain has TRBV11-3 and TRBJ2-1; TRBD1 might be the D (6 bases). CDR3 sequence: CASSAQGSELNEQFF. The CDR3 nucleotides are TGTGCCAGCAGCGCACAGGGATCCGAGTTGAATGAGCAGTTCTTC. Complete variable domain (other parts from reference TRBV11-3 and TRBJ2-1): EAGVVQSPRYKIIEKKQPVAFWCNPISGHNTLYWYLQNLGQGPELLIRYENEEAVDDSQLPKDRFSAERLKGVDSTLKIQPAELGDSAVYLCASSAQGSELNEQFFGPGTRLTVL.